What follows are 8 T cell receptor beta chains derived from one specimen sequenced in a study of cytomegalovirus exposure and HLA in healthy donors. The PCR used 60 Vbeta and 13 Jbeta primers. Assay used: immunoSEQ multiplex PCR; TCRdb lists only in-frame clones, some missing. The sample lists under 110,000 clones, roughly two thirds occurring once. Sequenced material: PBMCs. These receptors were obtained from a female donor in good health and CMV-seronegative.

This rearrangement joins TRBV7-9 to TRBJ1-1, with D possibly TRBD1 on 6 matching bases. CDR3 size: 13 residues. V shed 2 bases and J shed 4 bases, with 8 bases lying between them. Germline values: CDR1 SEHNR, CDR2 FQNEAQ (reference sequence). CDR3 in amino acids: CASSLTRGTEAFF. CDR3 DNA sequence: TGTGCCAGCAGCTTAACCAGGGGCACTGAAGCTTTCTTT.

The gene calls are TRBV5-4 and TRBJ2-5; 8 bases fit TRBD2. Per the germline V gene, CDR1 is SGHNT and CDR2 is YYREEE (reference sequence). The V gene end was trimmed by 0 bases and the J gene end by 5 bases; junction bases not matched to a gene: 3. This CDR3 has 14 amino acids. CDR3 region: CASSLGAGEETQYF. The CDR3 region has the DNA TGTGCCAGCAGCTTGGGAGCGGGAGAGGAGACCCAGTACTTC.

The chain combines TRBV5-1 with TRBJ1-1; 9 nucleotides agree with TRBD1. This CDR3 has 16 amino acids. V was clipped by 6 bases and J by 4 bases; unmatched bases: 13. Germline V gene data show CDR1 as SGHRS and CDR2 as YFSETQ. This chain's CDR3 is CASTRDRERVGTEAFF. In nucleotides, the CDR3 is TGCGCCAGCACCAGGGACAGGGAAAGGGTTGGCACTGAAGCTTTCTTT.

The chain employs TRBV27 and TRBJ2-2; D is unclear. CDR3 length: 13 residues. Per the germline V gene, CDR1 is MNHEY and CDR2 is SMNVEV (reference sequence). The V and J ends lost 2 bases and 5 bases respectively, with 6 bases between them. The CDR3 DNA reads TGTGCCAGCAGTTTAAGAGGTACCGGGGAGCTGTTTTTT. Translation gives CASSLRGTGELFF.

This rearrangement joins TRBV15 to TRBJ2-7; TRBD1 matches at 7 bases. CDR3 size: 17 residues. Losses at the gene ends were 0 bases for V and 1 base for J; bases not matched to a gene: 9. Germline CDR1 is LNHNV and CDR2 is YYDKDF (reference sequence). CDR3 sequence reads: CATSRELTGQISYEQYF. The CDR3 DNA reads as TGTGCCACCAGCAGAGAGTTAACGGGACAGATTTCCTACGAGCAGTACTTC.

The chain links TRBV9 to TRBJ2-5; D not certain. Deletions cut 3 bases from V and 0 bases from J, with 3 bases between. The CDR3 extends over 12 amino acids. In germline, CDR1 is SGDLS, CDR2 YYNGEE. CDR3 nucleotides: TGTGCCAGCAGCGCAGACCAAGAGACCCAGTACTTC. Translation gives CASSADQETQYF.

The chain carries TRBV4-2 and TRBJ2-4; possibly TRBD2 for D (7 bases). In germline, CDR1 is LGHNA, CDR2 YNFKEQ. The CDR3 contains 14 residues. Trimming removed 4 bases at V and 4 bases at J, with 11 bases between. CDR3 loop: CASSPGGRKNIQYF. The CDR3 coding sequence is TGTGCCAGCAGCCCCGGGGGGCGAAAAAACATTCAGTACTTC.

This clone was recorded a few times. The chain employs TRBV19 and TRBJ1-1; a weak D match, TRBD1 (6 bases). V lost 8 bases and J lost 4, with 14 bases in between. Germline V gene data show CDR1 as LNHDA and CDR2 as SQIVND (reference sequence). The CDR3 length is 13 residues. The CDR3 here is CASRLQGGTEAFF. As DNA, the CDR3 is TGTGCCAGTCGGCTGCAAGGGGGCACTGAAGCTTTCTTT. The complete variable domain, with remaining parts taken from reference TRBV19 and TRBJ1-1, reads DGGITQSPKYLFRKEGQNVTLSCEQNLNHDAMYWYRQDPGQGLRLIYYSQIVNDFQKGDIAEGYSVSREKKESFPLTVTSAQKNPTAFYLCASRLQGGTEAFFGQGTRLTVV.